One sample yielded the 4 T cell receptor beta chains listed below, sequenced in a study of T cells in Graves' hyperthyroidism and ophthalmopathy. Amplified TCR beta CDR3 regions came from RNA transcripts. The TCR CDR3 was amplified in a first-round RT-PCR using the HTBI primer set. TCRdb reprocessed the multiplex PCR reads via MiXCR and lists one record per CDR3 protein. The table has approximately 380,000 distinct CDR3 sequences, over 11% seen once. What was sequenced was blood. The receptors shown here come from a man in his fifties or sixties with Graves' ophthalmopathy.

This clonotype showed up just a few times. V and J are TRBV7-9 and TRBJ2-7, with D possibly matching TRBD2 (6 bases). CDR1 is SEHNR and CDR2 is FQNEAQ in the germline V gene (reference sequence). This CDR3 region has 15 residues. V lost 6 bases and J 2 bases, leaving 17 bases between the germline ends. CDR3 amino acids: CASSPTGGSPYEQYF. In DNA, the CDR3 is TGTGCCAGCAGTCCCACCGGAGGGTCCCCCTACGAGCAGTACTTC.

This clonotype was counted between two and nine times. The rearrangement joins TRBV5-8 to TRBJ1-5, with D perhaps TRBD1 (5 bases). This CDR3 region has 14 residues. V was pared by 4 bases and J by 6 bases, with 14 bases between. Looked up from germline, CDR1 is SGHTS and CDR2 is YDEGEE. DNA of the CDR3: TGTGCCAGCAGCCCCGGGGGAGTTTCTCAGCCCCAGCATTTT. Translating it yields CASSPGGVSQPQHF.

The gene calls are TRBV5-5 and TRBJ2-3, with D perhaps TRBD2 (6 bases). In germline, CDR1 is SGHKS, CDR2 YYEKEE (reference sequence). With 5 bases removed from V and 4 bases from J, the gap between germline ends came to 14 bases. The CDR3 contains 14 residues. The CDR3: CASSPLGRSDTQYF. CDR3 DNA: TGTGCCAGCAGTCCTCTCGGGAGATCAGATACGCAGTATTTT.

The V gene is TRBV5-4, the J gene TRBJ1-2; TRBD1 matches 7 bases. V was clipped by 3 bases and J by 0 bases; unmatched bases: 5. The CDR3 covers 15 residues. From germline, CDR1 is SGHNT and CDR2 YYREEE (reference sequence). As DNA, the CDR3 is TGTGCCAGCAGCTCCCGGGACAGAGCTAACTATGGCTACACCTTC. Translating gives CASSSRDRANYGYTF.